The text below deals with one T cell receptor beta chain. What it binds is unknown. The data stem from a study of blood T cells in healthy people across ages. PCR was performed a second time for about 7 to 11 cycles using a sample-barcoded 5' primer and a J-beta primer mix. All cDNA molecules were each tagged by a template-switch adaptor with 12 random nucleotides. TCRdb recomputed calls from the 5' RACE reads with MiXCR, one row per CDR3 protein. The table lists 1.5 million to 2 million distinct CDR3 sequences, approximately 28% of them singletons. Germline lookup yields CDR1 SGHTA and CDR2 FQGTGA. The germline V and J ends were trimmed by 4 bases and 10 bases, with 17 bases remaining between them. The CDR3 runs 13 residues. Findings and limits, study-wide: Underestimates were what the diversity estimates from one million T cells were considered to be. Samples with more naive T cells showed higher observed beta diversity. The CMV status of each donor remained undetermined, and this could have confounded shifts in expanded clonotypes.

The clonotype originates from a woman in her twenties or thirties in good health. Sequencing used blood. The chain couples TRBV7-3 to TRBJ2-7; D uncertain. The CDR3 nucleotides read TGTGCCAGCAGCTCAGACCTCCGAGGTGACCAGTACTTC. This sequence encodes CASSSDLRGDQYF.